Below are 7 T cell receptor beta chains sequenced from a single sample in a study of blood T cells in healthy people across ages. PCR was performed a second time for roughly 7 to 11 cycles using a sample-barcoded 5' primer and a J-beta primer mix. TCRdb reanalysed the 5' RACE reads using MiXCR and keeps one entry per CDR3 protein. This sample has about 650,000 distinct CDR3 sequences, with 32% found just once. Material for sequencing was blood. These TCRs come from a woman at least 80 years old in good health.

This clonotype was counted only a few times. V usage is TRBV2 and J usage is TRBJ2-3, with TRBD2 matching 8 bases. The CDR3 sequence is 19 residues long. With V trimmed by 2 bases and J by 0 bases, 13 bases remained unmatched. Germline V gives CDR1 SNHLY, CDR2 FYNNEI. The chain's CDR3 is CASSEPTSGLLASTDTQYF. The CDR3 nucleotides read TGTGCCAGCAGTGAACCCACTAGCGGTTTACTGGCTAGCACAGATACGCAGTATTTT.

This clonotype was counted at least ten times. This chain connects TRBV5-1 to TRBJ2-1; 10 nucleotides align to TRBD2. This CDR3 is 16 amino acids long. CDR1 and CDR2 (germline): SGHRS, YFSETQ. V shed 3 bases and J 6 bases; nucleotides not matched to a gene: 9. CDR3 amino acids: CASSSFGLADLNEQFF. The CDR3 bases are TGCGCCAGCAGCTCGTTCGGACTAGCGGACCTCAATGAGCAGTTCTTC.

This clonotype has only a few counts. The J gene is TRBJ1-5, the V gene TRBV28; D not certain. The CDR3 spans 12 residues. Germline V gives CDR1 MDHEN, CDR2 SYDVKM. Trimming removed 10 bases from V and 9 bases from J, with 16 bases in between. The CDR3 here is CATGRLPRPQHF. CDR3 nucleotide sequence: TGTGCCACCGGTAGACTGCCACGGCCCCAGCATTTT.

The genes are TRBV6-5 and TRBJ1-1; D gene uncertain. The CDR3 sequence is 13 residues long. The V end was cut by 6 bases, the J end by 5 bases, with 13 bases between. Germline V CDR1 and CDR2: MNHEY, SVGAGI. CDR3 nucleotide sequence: TGTGCCAGCAGCCTGGGCTGGAAAACTGAAGCTTTCTTT. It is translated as CASSLGWKTEAFF.

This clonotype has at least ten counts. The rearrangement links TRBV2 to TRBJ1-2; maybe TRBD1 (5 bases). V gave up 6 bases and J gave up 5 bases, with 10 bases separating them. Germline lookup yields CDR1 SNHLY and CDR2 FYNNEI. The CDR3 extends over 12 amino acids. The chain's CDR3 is CASSGGPYGYTF. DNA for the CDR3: TGTGCCAGCAGCGGGGGACCTTATGGCTACACCTTC.

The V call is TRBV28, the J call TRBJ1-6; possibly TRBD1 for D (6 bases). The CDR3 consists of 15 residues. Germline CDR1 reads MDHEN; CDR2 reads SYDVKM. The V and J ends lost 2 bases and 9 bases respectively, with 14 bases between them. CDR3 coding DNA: TGTGCCAGCAGTTTAACGAACAGGGAAGGTTCACCCCTCCACTTT. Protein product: CASSLTNREGSPLHF.

The CDR3 DNA is TGCGCCAGCAGCTCGGGACTAGCGGGGGTCAGCACCGGGGAGCTGTTTTTT. Translating it yields CASSSGLAGVSTGELFF. The chain has TRBV5-1 and TRBJ2-2, with 14 bases matching TRBD2. With V trimmed by 3 bases and J by 4 bases, 5 bases remained unmatched. CDR3 size: 17 residues. From germline, CDR1 is SGHRS and CDR2 YFSETQ. The whole variable domain, remainder taken from reference TRBV5-1 and TRBJ2-2, is KAGVTQTPRYLIKTRGQQVTLSCSPISGHRSVSWYQQTPGQGLQFLFEYFSETQRNKGNFPGRFSGRQFSNSRSEMNVSTLELGDSALYLCASSSGLAGVSTGELFFGEGSRLTVL.